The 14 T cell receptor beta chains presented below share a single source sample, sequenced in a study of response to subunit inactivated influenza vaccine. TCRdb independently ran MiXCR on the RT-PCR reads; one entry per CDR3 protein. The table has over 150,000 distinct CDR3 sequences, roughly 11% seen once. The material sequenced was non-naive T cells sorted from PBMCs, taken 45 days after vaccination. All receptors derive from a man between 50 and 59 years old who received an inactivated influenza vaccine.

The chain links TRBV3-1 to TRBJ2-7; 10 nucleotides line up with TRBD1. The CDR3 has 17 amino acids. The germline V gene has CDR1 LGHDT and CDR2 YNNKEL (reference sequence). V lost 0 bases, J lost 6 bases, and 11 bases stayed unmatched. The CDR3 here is CASSQDLMGQGSAEQYF. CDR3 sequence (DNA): TGTGCCAGCAGCCAAGATTTAATGGGACAGGGGTCCGCCGAGCAGTACTTC.

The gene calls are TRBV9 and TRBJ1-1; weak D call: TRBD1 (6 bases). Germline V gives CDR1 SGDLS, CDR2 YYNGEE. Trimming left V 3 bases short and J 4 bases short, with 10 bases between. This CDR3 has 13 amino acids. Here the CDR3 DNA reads TGTGCCAGCAGCGACAGGGAGGGCACTGAAGCTTTCTTT. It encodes CASSDREGTEAFF.

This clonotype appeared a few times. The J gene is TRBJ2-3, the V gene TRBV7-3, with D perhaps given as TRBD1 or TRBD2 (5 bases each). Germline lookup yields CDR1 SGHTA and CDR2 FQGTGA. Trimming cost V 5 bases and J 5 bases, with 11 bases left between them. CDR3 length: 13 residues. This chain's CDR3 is CASSQGVKDTQYF. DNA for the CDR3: TGTGCCAGCAGCCAGGGAGTGAAAGATACGCAGTATTTT.

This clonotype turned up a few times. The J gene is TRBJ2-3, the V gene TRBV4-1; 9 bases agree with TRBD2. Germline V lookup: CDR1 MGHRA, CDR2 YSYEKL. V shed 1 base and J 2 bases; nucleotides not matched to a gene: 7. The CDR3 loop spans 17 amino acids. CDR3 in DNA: TGCGCCAGCAGCCAAGTTCGTCTAGCGGGAAACACAGATACGCAGTATTTT. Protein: CASSQVRLAGNTDTQYF.

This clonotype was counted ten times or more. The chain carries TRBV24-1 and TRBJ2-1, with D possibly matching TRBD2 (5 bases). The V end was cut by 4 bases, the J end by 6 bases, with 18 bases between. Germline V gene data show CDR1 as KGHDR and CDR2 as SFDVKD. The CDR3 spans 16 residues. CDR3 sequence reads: CATSEPIGGLVNEQFF. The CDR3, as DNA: TGTGCCACCAGTGAACCCATAGGCGGGTTAGTCAATGAGCAGTTCTTC.

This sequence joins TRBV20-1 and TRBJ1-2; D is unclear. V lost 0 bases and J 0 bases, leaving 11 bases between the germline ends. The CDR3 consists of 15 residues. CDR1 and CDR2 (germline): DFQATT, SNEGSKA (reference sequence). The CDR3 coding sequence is TGCAGTGCTAGAGACCTTGGGAGAGCTAACTATGGCTACACCTTC. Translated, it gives CSARDLGRANYGYTF.

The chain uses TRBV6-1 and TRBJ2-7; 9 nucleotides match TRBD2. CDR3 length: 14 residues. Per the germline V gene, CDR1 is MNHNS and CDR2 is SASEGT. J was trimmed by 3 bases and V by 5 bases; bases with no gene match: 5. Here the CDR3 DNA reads TGTGCCAGCAGTAGGCTAGCGGGGAACTACGAGCAGTACTTC. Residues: CASSRLAGNYEQYF.

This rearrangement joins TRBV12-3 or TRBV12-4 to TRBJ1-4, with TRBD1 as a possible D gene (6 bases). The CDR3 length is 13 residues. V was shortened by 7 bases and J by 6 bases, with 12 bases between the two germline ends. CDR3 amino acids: CASMGGLYEKLFF. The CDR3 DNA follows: TGTGCCAGCATGGGGGGCCTTTATGAAAAACTGTTTTTT.

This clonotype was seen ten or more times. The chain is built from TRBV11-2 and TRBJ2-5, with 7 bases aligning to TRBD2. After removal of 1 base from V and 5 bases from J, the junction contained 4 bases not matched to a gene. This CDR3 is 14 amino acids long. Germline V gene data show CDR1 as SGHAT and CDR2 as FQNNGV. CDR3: CASSLAGGTETQYF. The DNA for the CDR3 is TGTGCCAGCAGCTTAGCGGGGGGAACGGAGACCCAGTACTTC.

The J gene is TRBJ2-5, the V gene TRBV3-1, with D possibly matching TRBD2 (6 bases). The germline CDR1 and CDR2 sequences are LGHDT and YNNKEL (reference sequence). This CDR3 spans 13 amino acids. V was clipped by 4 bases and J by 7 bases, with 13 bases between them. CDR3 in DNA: TGTGCCAGCAGCCCGGGACTGAACGGGACCCAGTACTTC. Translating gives CASSPGLNGTQYF.

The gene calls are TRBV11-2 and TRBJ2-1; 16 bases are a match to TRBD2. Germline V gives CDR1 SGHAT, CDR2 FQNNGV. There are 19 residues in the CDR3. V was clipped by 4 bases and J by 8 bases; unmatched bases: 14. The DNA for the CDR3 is TGTGCCAGCAGCTCCAATCCGGGACTAGCGGGGGGGCTAGGGGATGAGCAGTTCTTC. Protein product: CASSSNPGLAGGLGDEQFF.

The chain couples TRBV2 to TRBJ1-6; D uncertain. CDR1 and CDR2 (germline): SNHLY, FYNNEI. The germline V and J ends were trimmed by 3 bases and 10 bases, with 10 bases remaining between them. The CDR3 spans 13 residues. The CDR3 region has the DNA TGTGCCAGCAGTGAGGAGGGAAGCTCACCCCTCCACTTT. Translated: CASSEEGSSPLHF.

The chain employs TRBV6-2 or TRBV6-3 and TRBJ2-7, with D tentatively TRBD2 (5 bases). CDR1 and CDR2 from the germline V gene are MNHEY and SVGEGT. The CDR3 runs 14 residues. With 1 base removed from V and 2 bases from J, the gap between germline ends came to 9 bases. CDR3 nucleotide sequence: TGTGCCAGCAGTTACTTGGCGGGCCCCTACGAGCAGTACTTC. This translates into CASSYLAGPYEQYF.

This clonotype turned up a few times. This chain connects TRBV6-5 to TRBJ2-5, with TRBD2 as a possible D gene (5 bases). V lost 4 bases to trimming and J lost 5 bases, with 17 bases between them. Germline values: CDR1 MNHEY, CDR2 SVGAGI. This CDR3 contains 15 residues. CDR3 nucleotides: TGTGCCAGCAGTTCGGACTCCGCGAGCTGGGAGACCCAGTACTTC. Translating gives CASSSDSASWETQYF.